This entry lists 28 T cell receptor beta chains sequenced from one sample in a study of blood T cell repertoires in COVID-19. The repertoire was sequenced with immunoSEQ multiplex PCR; TCRdb's copy has only in-frame clones and lacks some. Here the sample spans 450,000 to 500,000 clones, 80% to 90% being singletons. Sequenced sample: peripheral blood. These receptors all come from a human donor in a cohort sampled during active COVID-19.

The chain has TRBV20-1 and TRBJ2-2, with 12 bases that match TRBD2. The trim removed 3 bases at V and 5 bases at J, leaving 7 bases unmatched. The CDR3 spans 16 residues. Germline-derived CDR1 and CDR2 are DFQATT and SNEGSKA (reference sequence). In DNA, the CDR3 is TGCAGTGCTAGTAACCTAGCGGGAGGGGGTACCGGGGAGCTGTTTTTT. It is translated as CSASNLAGGGTGELFF.

This clone has just a few counts. Here the CDR3 reads CASSYVPGVKNEQFF. The CDR3 coding sequence is TGTGCCAGCAGTTACGTCCCGGGAGTAAAGAATGAGCAGTTCTTC. The chain joins TRBV6-6 to TRBJ2-1; D is possibly TRBD2 (6 bases). The germline V gene has CDR1 MNHNY and CDR2 SVGAGI (reference sequence). The CDR3 loop spans 15 amino acids. Trimming pared 2 bases from V and 7 bases from J, leaving 15 bases between.

This chain links TRBV7-2 with TRBJ2-7, with 7 bases lining up with TRBD2. CDR1 is SGHTA, CDR2 FQGNSA, per germline. The CDR3 runs to 14 residues. With 3 bases clipped from V and 6 bases from J, the junction kept 8 bases outside the gene matches. DNA for the CDR3: TGTGCCAGCAGCTTTGGTGGGGGGGGTGGCGAGCAGTACTTC. It codes for CASSFGGGGGEQYF.

The chain employs TRBV2 and TRBJ2-7; no clear D. V lost 3 bases, J lost 4 bases, and 13 bases lay in between. The V gene's germline CDR1 is SNHLY and CDR2 FYNNEI. The CDR3 covers 14 residues. The DNA for the CDR3 is TGTGCCAGCAGTGACCCCAGAAACAGATACGAGCAGTACTTC. This sequence encodes CASSDPRNRYEQYF.

CDR3 in amino acids: CASSLTRRGVKTYEQYF. The CDR3 DNA reads TGTGCCAGCAGCTTAACCCGGAGGGGCGTAAAGACCTACGAGCAGTACTTC. The chain is built from TRBV5-8 and TRBJ2-7; maybe TRBD2 (6 bases). Germline CDR1 SGHTS, CDR2 YDEGEE. CDR3 length equals 17 residues. The V gene lost 2 bases and the J gene lost 2 bases, with 20 bases spanning the gap. The full variable domain, rest sourced from reference TRBV5-8 and TRBJ2-7, is EAGVTQSPTHLIKTRGQQATLRCSPISGHTSVYWYQQALGLGLQFLLWYDEGEERNRGNFPPRFSGRQFPNYSSELNVNALELEDSALYLCASSLTRRGVKTYEQYFGPGTRLTVT.

The chain has TRBV6-2 or TRBV6-3 and TRBJ1-1, with D maybe TRBD1 (6 bases). CDR3 length equals 12 residues. Germline V lookup: CDR1 MNHEY, CDR2 SVGEGT. V gave up 5 bases and J gave up 7 bases, with 11 bases separating them. The CDR3 reads CASSIGQIEAFF. DNA of the CDR3: TGTGCCAGCAGTATAGGACAGATTGAAGCTTTCTTT.

V gene TRBV7-8 combines with J gene TRBJ2-5; a possible D gene is TRBD2 (6 bases). This CDR3 comprises 14 residues. In germline, CDR1 is SGHVS, CDR2 FQNEAQ. With 2 bases removed from V and 4 bases from J, the gap between germline ends came to 11 bases. CDR3 in DNA: TGTGCCAGCAGCTTAAGGTCCGGGGGAGAGACCCAGTACTTC. Amino acids: CASSLRSGGETQYF.

This chain joins TRBV18 and TRBJ1-1; D remains ambiguous. V shed 2 bases and J shed 2 bases, with 6 bases lying between them. The length of the CDR3 is 13 residues. Per the germline V gene, CDR1 is KGHSH and CDR2 is LQKENI. The CDR3 loop reads CASSPEANTEAFF. The CDR3 DNA sequence: TGTGCCAGCTCACCAGAGGCTAACACTGAAGCTTTCTTT.

The chain is built from TRBV29-1 and TRBJ2-7, with TRBD1 identical over 7 bases. CDR1 is SQVTM and CDR2 is ANQGSEA in the germline V gene. The CDR3 runs 12 residues. V shed 2 bases and J 7 bases; nucleotides not matched to a gene: 5. In DNA form, the CDR3 reads TGCAGCGTTGAATTAGGGGGCTGGGAGCAGTACTTC. It translates to CSVELGGWEQYF.

V and J are TRBV5-6 and TRBJ2-1, with 10 bases lining up with TRBD2. Germline assignment: CDR1 SGHDT and CDR2 YYEEEE. CDR3 length: 15 residues. V lost 6 bases and J lost 4; bases outside the gene matches: 7. DNA of the CDR3: TGTGCCAGCACCCCGACTAGCGGGTCATACAATGAGCAGTTCTTC. Translated: CASTPTSGSYNEQFF.

V usage is TRBV28 and J usage is TRBJ1-2; D not certain. The CDR3 is made up of 14 amino acids. The germline V gene has CDR1 MDHEN and CDR2 SYDVKM. V dropped 6 bases and J dropped 0 bases, with 11 bases sitting between them. The CDR3 DNA reads TGTGCCAGCAGCCGCGGGCCCCCTAACTATGGCTACACCTTC. Amino acids: CASSRGPPNYGYTF.

The V and J genes are TRBV6-5 and TRBJ1-1; D possibly corresponds to TRBD1 (6 bases). Looked up from germline, CDR1 is MNHEY and CDR2 is SVGAGI. The length of the CDR3 is 15 residues. The V end lost 5 bases, the J end lost 5 bases, and 18 bases lay between the germline ends. The CDR3 region is CASSRKTGGGTEAFF. In DNA form, the CDR3 reads TGTGCCAGCAGTCGGAAGACAGGTGGGGGTACTGAAGCTTTCTTT.

V and J are TRBV2 and TRBJ1-3, with D possibly matching TRBD1 (5 bases). V lost 0 bases to trimming and J lost 4 bases, with 16 bases between them. CDR3 size: 17 residues. CDR1 is SNHLY and CDR2 is FYNNEI in the germline V gene. CDR3 protein: CASSEAGFGRAGNTIYF. Written as DNA, the CDR3 is TGTGCCAGCAGTGAAGCGGGGTTCGGCAGGGCCGGAAACACCATATATTTT.

The rearrangement joins TRBV27 to TRBJ1-4; D may be TRBD1 (6 bases). The CDR3 runs 14 residues. Deletions cut 5 bases from V and 5 bases from J, with 12 bases between. CDR1 is MNHEY and CDR2 is SMNVEV in the germline V gene (reference sequence). This chain's CDR3 is CASSTGHRNEKLFF. Written as DNA, the CDR3 is TGTGCCAGCAGTACGGGACACCGCAATGAAAAACTGTTTTTT. Based on the CDR3 plus reference TRBV27 and TRBJ1-4, the full variable domain is EAQVTQNPRYLITVTGKKLTVTCSQNMNHEYMSWYRQDPGLGLRQIYYSMNVEVTDKGDVPEGYKVSRKEKRNFPLILESPSPNQTSLYFCASSTGHRNEKLFFGSGTQLSVL.

This sequence joins TRBV19 and TRBJ2-2; the D is unclear. The germline V and J ends were trimmed by 5 bases and 1 base, with 8 bases remaining between them. The CDR3 consists of 14 residues. Germline V gene lookup returns CDR1 LNHDA and CDR2 SQIVND (reference sequence). The CDR3 bases are TGTGCCAGTAGTGAAAACAGGAACACCGGGGAGCTGTTTTTT. Protein sequence: CASSENRNTGELFF.

This chain uses TRBV19 with TRBJ2-1; tentatively, D is TRBD1 (5 bases). The CDR3 sequence is 18 residues long. V dropped 6 bases and J dropped 1 base, with 22 bases sitting between them. CDR1 and CDR2 from the germline V gene are LNHDA and SQIVND (reference sequence). The CDR3 sequence: CASSTTRVHRSSYNEQFF. Here the CDR3 DNA reads TGTGCCAGTAGCACCACCAGAGTGCACAGGAGTTCCTACAATGAGCAGTTCTTC.

This clone was counted once. The chain combines TRBV7-2 with TRBJ2-7; no clear D. Germline V gene data show CDR1 as SGHTA and CDR2 as FQGNSA. The CDR3 contains 13 residues. V was trimmed by 2 bases and J by 0 bases, leaving 5 bases between them. The CDR3, as DNA: TGTGCCAGCAGCTTATTTAACTCCTACGAGCAGTACTTC. It codes for CASSLFNSYEQYF.

The chain has TRBV6-5 and TRBJ2-1; 7 bases map to TRBD2. CDR3 length equals 14 residues. J was trimmed by 4 bases and V by 7 bases; bases with no gene match: 7. Germline assignment: CDR1 MNHEY and CDR2 SVGAGI. CDR3 sequence: CASIGAGAYNEQFF. The CDR3 DNA is TGTGCCAGCATCGGCGCGGGAGCTTACAATGAGCAGTTCTTC.

V is TRBV12-5 and J is TRBJ1-1; TRBD1 matches 9 bases. CDR1 LGHNT and CDR2 FRNRAP come from the germline V gene. The CDR3 totals 15 residues. J gave up 6 bases and V 4 bases, and 9 bases lay outside the gene matches. CDR3 region: CASGSMTGGPAEAFF. CDR3 bases: TGTGCTAGTGGTTCCATGACAGGGGGACCCGCTGAAGCTTTCTTT.

V usage is TRBV5-4 and J usage is TRBJ2-2; 12 bases map to TRBD2. With V trimmed by 0 bases and J by 5 bases, 5 bases remained unmatched. The CDR3 covers 17 residues. Per the germline V gene, CDR1 is SGHNT and CDR2 is YYREEE (reference sequence). DNA of the CDR3: TGTGCCAGCAGCTTGGCGGCTAGCGGGAGGGAAACCGGGGAGCTGTTTTTT. This sequence encodes CASSLAASGRETGELFF.

About this clone itself: Other DNA variants within this sample encode the same CDR3. The chain has TRBV2 and TRBJ2-1; 13 bases map to TRBD2. The CDR3 is made up of 15 amino acids. V shed 6 bases, J shed 3 bases, and the junction held 2 bases outside the gene matches. Germline V gives CDR1 SNHLY, CDR2 FYNNEI. DNA for the CDR3: TGTGCCAGCAGACGGACTAGCGGGAGCTACAATGAGCAGTTCTTC. It specifies CASRRTSGSYNEQFF.

The genes are TRBV7-3 and TRBJ2-2, with 8 bases aligning to TRBD2. J gave up 2 bases and V 5 bases, and 7 bases lay outside the gene matches. There are 16 residues in the CDR3. CDR1 SGHTA and CDR2 FQGTGA come from the germline V gene. Here the CDR3 reads CASSRGIAGNTGELFF. DNA for the CDR3: TGTGCCAGCAGCCGCGGTATAGCGGGAAACACCGGGGAGCTGTTTTTT.

This chain links TRBV3-1 (or the pseudogene TRBV3-2) with TRBJ2-5; no clear D. Trimming shortened V by 0 bases and J by 3 bases, and 20 bases separated the two germline ends. From germline, CDR1 is LGHDT and CDR2 YNNKEL (reference sequence). CDR3 length equals 18 residues. In DNA form, the CDR3 reads TGTGCCAGCAGCCAAGAAGCCGACTGCAGAGTCATCGAAGAGACCCAGTACTTC. Translation gives CASSQEADCRVIEETQYF.

V gene TRBV27 combines with J gene TRBJ1-2; 8 nucleotides agree with TRBD1. Germline trimming cut 2 bases from V and 8 bases from J; bases unmatched to any gene: 13. The CDR3 sequence is 16 residues long. Germline V gene data show CDR1 as MNHEY and CDR2 as SMNVEV (reference sequence). The DNA for the CDR3 is TGTGCCAGCAGTTTAGGTCCTTCTCGGACAGGGATCGGCTACACCTTC. It codes for CASSLGPSRTGIGYTF.

The rearrangement joins TRBV7-8 to TRBJ2-7; 11 nucleotides line up with TRBD2. CDR1 is SGHVS, CDR2 FQNEAQ, per germline. This CDR3 has 20 amino acids. V was pared by 5 bases and J by 3 bases, with 21 bases of the junction left unmatched. CDR3 loop: CASSVYGWGTSGSEGYEQYF. CDR3 sequence (DNA): TGTGCCAGCAGCGTATACGGTTGGGGGACTAGCGGATCAGAGGGCTACGAGCAGTACTTC.

This chain links TRBV28 with TRBJ1-2; 10 positions match TRBD1. The CDR3 has 13 amino acids. Losses at the gene ends were 3 bases for V and 7 bases for J; bases not matched to a gene: 2. Per the germline V gene, CDR1 is MDHEN and CDR2 is SYDVKM. CDR3 sequence: CASSLGQGPGYTF. CDR3 DNA: TGTGCCAGCAGTTTGGGACAGGGGCCTGGCTACACCTTC.

V and J are TRBV5-8 and TRBJ1-2; D gene uncertain. Germline loops: CDR1 SGHTS, CDR2 YDEGEE. With 1 base removed from V and 7 bases from J, the gap between germline ends came to 8 bases. The CDR3 spans 12 residues. In nucleotides, the CDR3 is TGTGCCAGCAGCTTGATCGGGGTTGGCTACACCTTC. Protein: CASSLIGVGYTF. Supplemented by reference TRBV5-8 and TRBJ1-2, the full variable domain reads EAGVTQSPTHLIKTRGQQATLRCSPISGHTSVYWYQQALGLGLQFLLWYDEGEERNRGNFPPRFSGRQFPNYSSELNVNALELEDSALYLCASSLIGVGYTFGSGTRLTVV.

The genes are TRBV7-9 and TRBJ1-2, with D possibly TRBD1 on 6 matching bases. The germline gives CDR1 SEHNR, CDR2 FQNEAQ (reference sequence). This CDR3 is built from 13 residues. V lost 4 bases and J lost 6, with 12 bases in between. CDR3 loop: CASSSTGKHGYTF. CDR3 coding DNA: TGTGCCAGCAGCTCAACAGGGAAGCATGGCTACACCTTC.